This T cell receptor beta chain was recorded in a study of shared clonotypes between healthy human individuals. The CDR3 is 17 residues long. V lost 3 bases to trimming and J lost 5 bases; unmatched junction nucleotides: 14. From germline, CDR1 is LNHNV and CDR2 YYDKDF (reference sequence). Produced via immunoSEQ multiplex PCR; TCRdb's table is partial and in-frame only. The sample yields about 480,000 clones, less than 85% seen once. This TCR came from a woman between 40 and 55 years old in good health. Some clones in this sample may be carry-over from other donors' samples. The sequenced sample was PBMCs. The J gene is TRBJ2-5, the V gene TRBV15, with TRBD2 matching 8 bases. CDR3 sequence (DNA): TGTGCCACCAGCAGGGCCCGCATCAGCGGGAGTTTGGAGACCCAGTACTTC. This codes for CATSRARISGSLETQYF.